This passage covers 14 T cell receptor beta chains from one sample sequenced in a study of blood T cells in healthy people across ages. The authors ran a second PCR of 7 to 11 cycles using a sample-barcoded 5' primer and a J-beta primer mix. TCRdb re-derived calls from the 5' RACE reads in MiXCR, one entry per CDR3 protein. The sample lists 910,000 or so distinct CDR3 sequences, roughly 47% occurring once. Sequenced input: blood. All receptors derive from a woman aged 55-70 years in good health.

The chain recombines TRBV20-1 with TRBJ2-4, with 7 bases that match TRBD2. This CDR3 is built from 17 residues. Germline V gives CDR1 DFQATT, CDR2 SNEGSKA (reference sequence). Trimming at V came to 3 bases and at J to 0 bases, leaving 11 bases not matched to a gene. The CDR3: CSARWGRGTVAKNIQYF. The DNA of the CDR3 is TGCAGTGCTAGGTGGGGGAGGGGAACAGTAGCCAAAAACATTCAGTACTTC.

This clonotype was seen only a few times. This rearrangement joins TRBV27 to TRBJ2-3; tentatively, D is TRBD1 or TRBD2 (5 bases each). The V gene lost 6 bases and the J gene lost 6 bases, with 16 bases spanning the gap. The CDR3 extends over 14 amino acids. CDR1 is MNHEY and CDR2 is SMNVEV in the germline V gene (reference sequence). CDR3 sequence reads: CASRGTSVVDTQYF. In DNA, the CDR3 is TGTGCCAGCAGGGGGACCTCAGTTGTGGATACGCAGTATTTT.

V usage is TRBV4-2 and J usage is TRBJ2-3; D is unclear. V was shortened by 2 bases and J by 2 bases, with 14 bases between the two germline ends. The length of the CDR3 is 16 residues. Germline V gene sequence: CDR1 LGHNA, CDR2 YNFKEQ. The CDR3 loop reads CASSQPQAYNTDTQYF. CDR3 DNA sequence: TGTGCCAGCAGCCAACCCCAGGCCTACAACACAGATACGCAGTATTTT.

The genes are TRBV12-3 or TRBV12-4 and TRBJ1-1; 9 bases align to TRBD1. The CDR3 has 14 residues. Losses at the gene ends were 8 bases for V and 5 bases for J; bases not matched to a gene: 9. The CDR3 DNA follows: TGTGCCAGCCGCCTTAACAGGGGGCTTACTGAAGCTTTCTTT. Its translation: CASRLNRGLTEAFF.

The V gene is TRBV28, the J gene TRBJ2-4; TRBD1 or TRBD2 may be the D gene (5 bases each). The J call may be incorrect, as the DNA end agrees better with TRBJ2-5. Per the germline V gene, CDR1 is MDHEN and CDR2 is SYDVKM. This CDR3 contains 15 residues. Here the CDR3 DNA reads TGTGCCAGCAGTTCGTATGGGACCGCACAAGAGACCCAGTACTTC. It is translated as CASSSYGTAQETQYF.

This clonotype was seen only a few times. The chain uses TRBV12-3 or TRBV12-4 and TRBJ2-5; TRBD2 might be the D (5 bases). This CDR3 region has 13 residues. V gave up 5 bases and J gave up 5 bases, with 12 bases separating them. This chain's CDR3 is CASSPGLFETQYF. CDR3 nucleotides: TGTGCCAGCAGTCCGGGGTTGTTCGAGACCCAGTACTTC.

The sample holds many counts of this clonotype. The rearrangement uses TRBV27 and TRBJ2-7; 14 nucleotides match TRBD2. The CDR3 length is 15 residues. Trimming removed 6 bases from V and 4 bases from J; junction bases left unmatched: 5. Germline V gene lookup returns CDR1 MNHEY and CDR2 SMNVEV (reference sequence). The CDR3 DNA reads TGTGCCAGCAGCCCGGGGACTAGCGGGAGATACGAGCAGTACTTC. This translates into CASSPGTSGRYEQYF.

In regard to this clonotype: This could be a read error, since a much larger clone is one nucleotide away. V gene TRBV6-2 or TRBV6-3 combines with J gene TRBJ2-7; D is ambiguous. Germline CDR1 MNHEY, CDR2 SVGEGT. V lost 1 base and J lost 12, with 10 bases in between. This CDR3 is 11 amino acids long. CDR3 residues: CASSYLETRYF. The CDR3 nucleotides are TGTGCCAGCAGTTACTTGGAGACCCGGTACTTC.

The chain uses TRBV10-2 and TRBJ2-7; D gene uncertain. Trimming pared 6 bases from V and 7 bases from J, leaving 13 bases between. CDR1 is WSHSY and CDR2 is SAAADI in the germline V gene. CDR3 length equals 12 residues. CDR3 sequence (DNA): TGCGCCAGCAGCGGGCCCAACAATGAGCAGTACTTC. Amino acid sequence: CASSGPNNEQYF.

The chain couples TRBV20-1 to TRBJ2-4; 7 bases are a match to TRBD2. V trimming: 1 base; J trimming: 13 bases; junction bases outside the gene matches: 10. The CDR3 is made up of 13 amino acids. CDR1 and CDR2 (germline): DFQATT, SNEGSKA (reference sequence). CDR3 nucleotides: TGCAGTGCTAGAGGGGGGACTATGTGGTCGCAGTACTTC. Translated, it gives CSARGGTMWSQYF.

The rearrangement joins TRBV14 to TRBJ2-7; 11 bases line up with TRBD2. Germline V gene lookup returns CDR1 SGHDN and CDR2 FVKESK. With 2 bases clipped from V and 3 bases from J, the junction kept 3 bases outside the gene matches. The CDR3 has 15 residues. CDR3 DNA: TGTGCCAGCAGCCAACCTGGGACTAGCGGCTACGAGCAGTACTTC. Encoded protein: CASSQPGTSGYEQYF.

The chain combines TRBV7-3 with TRBJ2-3, with D possibly being TRBD1 or TRBD2 (5 bases each). V was cut by 5 bases and J by 0 bases, with 18 bases left in between. Germline loops: CDR1 SGHTA, CDR2 FQGTGA. The CDR3 loop spans 17 amino acids. CDR3 DNA sequence: TGTGCCAGCAGCCCTCAGGGACGGAGATCTAGCACAGATACGCAGTATTTT. Translated: CASSPQGRRSSTDTQYF.

This chain joins TRBV4-2 and TRBJ2-1; D gene unclear. This CDR3 region has 17 residues. Per germline, CDR1 LGHNA and CDR2 YNFKEQ. V was shortened by 1 base and J by 9 bases, with 22 bases between the two germline ends. The CDR3, as DNA: TGTGCCAGCAGCCAAGTCGGCGGTCGTAGTGAGGAAGGTGAGCAGTTCTTC. Encoded protein: CASSQVGGRSEEGEQFF.

The chain combines TRBV7-9 with TRBJ1-5, with TRBD1 matching 9 bases. Germline V CDR1 and CDR2: SEHNR, FQNEAQ (reference sequence). The V gene end was trimmed by 4 bases and the J gene end by 2 bases; junction bases not matched to a gene: 3. The CDR3 sequence is 15 residues long. The CDR3 coding sequence is TGTGCCAGCAGCTCCACAGGGGGCGGCAATCAGCCCCAGCATTTT. As protein: CASSSTGGGNQPQHF.